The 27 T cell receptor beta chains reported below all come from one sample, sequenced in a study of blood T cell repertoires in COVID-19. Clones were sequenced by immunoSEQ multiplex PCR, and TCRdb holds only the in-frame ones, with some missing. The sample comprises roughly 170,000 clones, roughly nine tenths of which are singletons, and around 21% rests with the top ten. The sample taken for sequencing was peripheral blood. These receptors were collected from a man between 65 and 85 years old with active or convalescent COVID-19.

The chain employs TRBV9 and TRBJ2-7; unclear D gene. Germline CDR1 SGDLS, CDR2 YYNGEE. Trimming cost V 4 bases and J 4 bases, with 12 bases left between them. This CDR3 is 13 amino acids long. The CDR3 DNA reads TGTGCCAGCAGCCCCCACCCGGGTTACGAGCAGTACTTC. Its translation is CASSPHPGYEQYF.

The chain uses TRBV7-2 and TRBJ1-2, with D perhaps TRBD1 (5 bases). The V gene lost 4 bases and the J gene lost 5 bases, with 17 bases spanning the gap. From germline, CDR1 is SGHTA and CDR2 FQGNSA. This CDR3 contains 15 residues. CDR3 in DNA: TGTGCCAGCAGCTCCCTCGACAGCCGGCCTTATGGCTACACCTTC. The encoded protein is CASSSLDSRPYGYTF.

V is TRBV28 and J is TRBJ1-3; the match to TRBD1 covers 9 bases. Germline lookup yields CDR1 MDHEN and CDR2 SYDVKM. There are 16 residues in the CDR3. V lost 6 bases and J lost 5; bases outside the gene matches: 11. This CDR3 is CASSHANRGLRNTIYF. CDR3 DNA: TGTGCCAGCAGCCACGCTAACAGGGGGCTGAGAAACACCATATATTTT.

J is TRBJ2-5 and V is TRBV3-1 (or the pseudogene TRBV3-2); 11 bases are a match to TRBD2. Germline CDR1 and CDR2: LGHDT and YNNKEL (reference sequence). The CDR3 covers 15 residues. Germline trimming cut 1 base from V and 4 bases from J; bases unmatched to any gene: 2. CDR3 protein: CASSQVSGRVETQYF. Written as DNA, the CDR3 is TGTGCCAGCAGCCAAGTTAGCGGGAGGGTAGAGACCCAGTACTTC.

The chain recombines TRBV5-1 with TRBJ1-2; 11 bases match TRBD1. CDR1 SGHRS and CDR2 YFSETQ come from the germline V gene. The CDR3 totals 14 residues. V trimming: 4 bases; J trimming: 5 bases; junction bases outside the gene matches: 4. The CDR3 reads CASSRTGGQYGYTF. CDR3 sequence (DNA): TGCGCCAGCAGCAGGACAGGGGGCCAGTATGGCTACACCTTC.

CDR3 residues: CASSLGVRQGAYEQYF. CDR3 DNA: TGTGCCAGCAGCTTAGGGGTTCGACAGGGGGCCTACGAGCAGTACTTC. The V call is TRBV13, the J call TRBJ2-7; 9 nucleotides align to TRBD1. The CDR3 is 16 residues long. The J segment lost 2 bases and the V segment lost 0 bases, leaving 5 bases of the junction unmatched. Germline CDR1 is PRHDT and CDR2 is FYEKMQ (reference sequence).

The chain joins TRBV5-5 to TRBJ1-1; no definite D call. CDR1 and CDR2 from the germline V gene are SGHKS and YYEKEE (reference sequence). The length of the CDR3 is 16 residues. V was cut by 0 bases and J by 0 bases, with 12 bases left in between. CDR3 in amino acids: CASSLAPSNLNTEAFF. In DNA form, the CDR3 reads TGTGCCAGCAGCTTGGCCCCGAGTAACCTGAACACTGAAGCTTTCTTT.

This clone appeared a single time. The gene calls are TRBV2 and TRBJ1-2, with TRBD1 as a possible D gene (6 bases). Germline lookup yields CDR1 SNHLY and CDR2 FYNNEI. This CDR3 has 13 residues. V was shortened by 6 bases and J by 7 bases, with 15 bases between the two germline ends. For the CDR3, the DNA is TGTGCCAGCAGCGGAACAGGGTTGGGTGGCTACACCTTC. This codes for CASSGTGLGGYTF.

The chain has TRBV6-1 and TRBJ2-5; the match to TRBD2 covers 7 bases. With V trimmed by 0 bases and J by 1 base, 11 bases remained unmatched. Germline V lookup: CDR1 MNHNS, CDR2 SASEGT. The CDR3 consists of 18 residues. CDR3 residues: CASSEAYLVGGAQETQYF. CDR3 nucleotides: TGTGCCAGCAGTGAAGCATATTTGGTGGGAGGGGCCCAAGAGACCCAGTACTTC.

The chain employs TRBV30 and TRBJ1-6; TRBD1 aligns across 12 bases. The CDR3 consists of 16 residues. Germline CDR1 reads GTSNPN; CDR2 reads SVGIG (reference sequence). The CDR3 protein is CASLRDRGLYNSPLHF. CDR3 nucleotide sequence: TGTGCTAGCCTCCGGGACAGGGGGCTCTATAATTCACCCCTCCACTTT.

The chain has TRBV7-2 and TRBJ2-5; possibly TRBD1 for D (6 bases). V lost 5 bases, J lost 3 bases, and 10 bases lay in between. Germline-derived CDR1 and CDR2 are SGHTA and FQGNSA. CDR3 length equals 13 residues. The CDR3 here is CASSIQGEETQYF. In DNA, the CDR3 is TGTGCCAGCAGCATACAGGGTGAAGAGACCCAGTACTTC.

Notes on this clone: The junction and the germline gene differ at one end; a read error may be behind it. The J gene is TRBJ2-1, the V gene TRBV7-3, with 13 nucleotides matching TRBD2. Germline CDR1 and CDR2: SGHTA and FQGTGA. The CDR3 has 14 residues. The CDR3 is CASSREGLAGFRIF. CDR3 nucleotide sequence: TGTGCCAGCAGCCGAGAGGGACTAGCGGGATTTCGGATCTTC. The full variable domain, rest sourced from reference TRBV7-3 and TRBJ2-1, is GAGVSQTPSNKVTEKGKYVELRCDPISGHTALYWYRQSLGQGPEFLIYFQGTGAADDSGLPNDRFFAVRPEGSVSTLKIQRTERGDSAVYLCASSREGLAGFRIFGPGTRLTVL.

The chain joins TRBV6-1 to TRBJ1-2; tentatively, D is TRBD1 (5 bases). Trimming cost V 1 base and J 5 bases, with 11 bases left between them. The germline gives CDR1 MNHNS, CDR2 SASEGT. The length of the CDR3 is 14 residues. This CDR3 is CASSEGQPVYGYTF. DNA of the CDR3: TGTGCCAGCAGTGAAGGACAGCCTGTATATGGCTACACCTTC.

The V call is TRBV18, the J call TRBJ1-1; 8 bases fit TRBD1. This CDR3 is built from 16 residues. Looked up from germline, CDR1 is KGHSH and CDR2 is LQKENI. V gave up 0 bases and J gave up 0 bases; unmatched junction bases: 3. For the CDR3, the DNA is TGTGCCAGCTCACCACCATGGACAGGGATGAACACTGAAGCTTTCTTT. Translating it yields CASSPPWTGMNTEAFF.

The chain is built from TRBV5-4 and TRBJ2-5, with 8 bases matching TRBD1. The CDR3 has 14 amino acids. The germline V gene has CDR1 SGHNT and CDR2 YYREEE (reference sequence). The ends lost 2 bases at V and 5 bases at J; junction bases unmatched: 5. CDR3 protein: CASSFKDREETQYF. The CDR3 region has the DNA TGTGCCAGCAGCTTTAAGGACAGGGAGGAGACCCAGTACTTC.

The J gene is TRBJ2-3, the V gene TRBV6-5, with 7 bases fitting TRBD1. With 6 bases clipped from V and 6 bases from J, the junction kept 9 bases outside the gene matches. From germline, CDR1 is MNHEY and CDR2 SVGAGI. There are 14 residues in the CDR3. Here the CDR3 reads CASSWDSLRDTQYF. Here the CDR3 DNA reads TGTGCCAGCAGCTGGGACAGCCTGCGGGATACGCAGTATTTT.

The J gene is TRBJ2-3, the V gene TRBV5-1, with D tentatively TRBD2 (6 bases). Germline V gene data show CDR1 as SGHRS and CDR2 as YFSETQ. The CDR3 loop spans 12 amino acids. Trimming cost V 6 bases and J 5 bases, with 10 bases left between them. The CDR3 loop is CASKLAEDTQYF. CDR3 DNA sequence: TGCGCCAGCAAACTAGCTGAAGATACGCAGTATTTT.

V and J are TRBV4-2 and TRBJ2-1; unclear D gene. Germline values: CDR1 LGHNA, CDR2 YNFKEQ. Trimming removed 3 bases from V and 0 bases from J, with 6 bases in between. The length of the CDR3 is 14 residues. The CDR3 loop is CASSHGSSYNEQFF. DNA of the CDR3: TGTGCCAGCAGCCACGGTAGCTCCTACAATGAGCAGTTCTTC.

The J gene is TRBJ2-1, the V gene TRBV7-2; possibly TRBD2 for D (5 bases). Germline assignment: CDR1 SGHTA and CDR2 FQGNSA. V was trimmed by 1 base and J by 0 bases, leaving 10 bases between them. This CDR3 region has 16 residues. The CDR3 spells CASSLVRLASYNEQFF. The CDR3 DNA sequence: TGTGCCAGCAGCTTAGTTAGGCTAGCCTCCTACAATGAGCAGTTCTTC.

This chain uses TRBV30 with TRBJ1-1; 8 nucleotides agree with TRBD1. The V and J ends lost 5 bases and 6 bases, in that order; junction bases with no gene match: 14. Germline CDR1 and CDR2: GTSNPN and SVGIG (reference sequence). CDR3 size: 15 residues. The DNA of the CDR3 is TGTGCCTGGGACAGGGGCGTGAGAAACCTTCCTGAAGCTTTCTTT. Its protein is CAWDRGVRNLPEAFF.

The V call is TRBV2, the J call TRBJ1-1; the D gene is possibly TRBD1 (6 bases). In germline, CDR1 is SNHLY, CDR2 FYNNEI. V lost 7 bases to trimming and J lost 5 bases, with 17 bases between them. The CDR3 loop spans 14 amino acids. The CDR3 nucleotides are TGTGCCAGCAACCCCCGGGGGGCTGGAACTGAAGCTTTCTTT. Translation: CASNPRGAGTEAFF. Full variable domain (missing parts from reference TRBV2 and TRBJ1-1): EPEVTQTPSHQVTQMGQEVILRCVPISNHLYFYWYRQILGQKVEFLVSFYNNEISEKSEIFDDQFSVERPDGSNFTLKIRSTKLEDSAMYFCASNPRGAGTEAFFGQGTRLTVV.

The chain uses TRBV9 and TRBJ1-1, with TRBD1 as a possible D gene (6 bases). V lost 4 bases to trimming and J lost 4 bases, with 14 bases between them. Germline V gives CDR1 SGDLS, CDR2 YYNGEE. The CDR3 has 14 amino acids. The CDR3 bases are TGTGCCAGCAGCACCCTAGGGGGGGGCACTGAAGCTTTCTTT. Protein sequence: CASSTLGGGTEAFF.

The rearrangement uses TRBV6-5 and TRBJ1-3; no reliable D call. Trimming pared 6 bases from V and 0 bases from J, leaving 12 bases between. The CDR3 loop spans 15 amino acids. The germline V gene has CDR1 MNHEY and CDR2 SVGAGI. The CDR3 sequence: CASSPTTFSGNTIYF. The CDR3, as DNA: TGTGCCAGCAGCCCGACAACTTTCTCTGGAAACACCATATATTTT.

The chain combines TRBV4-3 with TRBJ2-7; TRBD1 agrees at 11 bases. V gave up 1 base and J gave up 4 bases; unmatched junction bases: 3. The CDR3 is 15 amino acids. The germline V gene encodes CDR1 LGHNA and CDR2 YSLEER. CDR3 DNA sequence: TGCGCCAGCAGCCAAGGGGGGACAGGGGGTTACGAGCAGTACTTC. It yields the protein CASSQGGTGGYEQYF.

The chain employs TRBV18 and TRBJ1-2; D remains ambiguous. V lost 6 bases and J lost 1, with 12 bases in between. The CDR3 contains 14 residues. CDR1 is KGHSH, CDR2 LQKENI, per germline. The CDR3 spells CASSSSGDNYGYTF. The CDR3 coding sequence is TGTGCCAGCTCCTCCAGCGGCGATAACTATGGCTACACCTTC.

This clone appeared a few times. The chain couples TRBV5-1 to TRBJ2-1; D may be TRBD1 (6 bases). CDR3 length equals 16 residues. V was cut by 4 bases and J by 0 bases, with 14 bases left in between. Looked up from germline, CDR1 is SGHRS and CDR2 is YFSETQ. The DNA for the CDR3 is TGCGCCAGCAGCGTGCTACAGGGATTCTCCTACAATGAGCAGTTCTTC. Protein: CASSVLQGFSYNEQFF.

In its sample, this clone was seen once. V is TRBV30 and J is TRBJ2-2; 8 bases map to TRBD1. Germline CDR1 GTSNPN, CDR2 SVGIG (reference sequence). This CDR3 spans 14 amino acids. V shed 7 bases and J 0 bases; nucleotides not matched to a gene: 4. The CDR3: CASGGEANTGELFF. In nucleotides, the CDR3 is TGTGCCTCAGGGGGCGAAGCGAACACCGGGGAGCTGTTTTTT.